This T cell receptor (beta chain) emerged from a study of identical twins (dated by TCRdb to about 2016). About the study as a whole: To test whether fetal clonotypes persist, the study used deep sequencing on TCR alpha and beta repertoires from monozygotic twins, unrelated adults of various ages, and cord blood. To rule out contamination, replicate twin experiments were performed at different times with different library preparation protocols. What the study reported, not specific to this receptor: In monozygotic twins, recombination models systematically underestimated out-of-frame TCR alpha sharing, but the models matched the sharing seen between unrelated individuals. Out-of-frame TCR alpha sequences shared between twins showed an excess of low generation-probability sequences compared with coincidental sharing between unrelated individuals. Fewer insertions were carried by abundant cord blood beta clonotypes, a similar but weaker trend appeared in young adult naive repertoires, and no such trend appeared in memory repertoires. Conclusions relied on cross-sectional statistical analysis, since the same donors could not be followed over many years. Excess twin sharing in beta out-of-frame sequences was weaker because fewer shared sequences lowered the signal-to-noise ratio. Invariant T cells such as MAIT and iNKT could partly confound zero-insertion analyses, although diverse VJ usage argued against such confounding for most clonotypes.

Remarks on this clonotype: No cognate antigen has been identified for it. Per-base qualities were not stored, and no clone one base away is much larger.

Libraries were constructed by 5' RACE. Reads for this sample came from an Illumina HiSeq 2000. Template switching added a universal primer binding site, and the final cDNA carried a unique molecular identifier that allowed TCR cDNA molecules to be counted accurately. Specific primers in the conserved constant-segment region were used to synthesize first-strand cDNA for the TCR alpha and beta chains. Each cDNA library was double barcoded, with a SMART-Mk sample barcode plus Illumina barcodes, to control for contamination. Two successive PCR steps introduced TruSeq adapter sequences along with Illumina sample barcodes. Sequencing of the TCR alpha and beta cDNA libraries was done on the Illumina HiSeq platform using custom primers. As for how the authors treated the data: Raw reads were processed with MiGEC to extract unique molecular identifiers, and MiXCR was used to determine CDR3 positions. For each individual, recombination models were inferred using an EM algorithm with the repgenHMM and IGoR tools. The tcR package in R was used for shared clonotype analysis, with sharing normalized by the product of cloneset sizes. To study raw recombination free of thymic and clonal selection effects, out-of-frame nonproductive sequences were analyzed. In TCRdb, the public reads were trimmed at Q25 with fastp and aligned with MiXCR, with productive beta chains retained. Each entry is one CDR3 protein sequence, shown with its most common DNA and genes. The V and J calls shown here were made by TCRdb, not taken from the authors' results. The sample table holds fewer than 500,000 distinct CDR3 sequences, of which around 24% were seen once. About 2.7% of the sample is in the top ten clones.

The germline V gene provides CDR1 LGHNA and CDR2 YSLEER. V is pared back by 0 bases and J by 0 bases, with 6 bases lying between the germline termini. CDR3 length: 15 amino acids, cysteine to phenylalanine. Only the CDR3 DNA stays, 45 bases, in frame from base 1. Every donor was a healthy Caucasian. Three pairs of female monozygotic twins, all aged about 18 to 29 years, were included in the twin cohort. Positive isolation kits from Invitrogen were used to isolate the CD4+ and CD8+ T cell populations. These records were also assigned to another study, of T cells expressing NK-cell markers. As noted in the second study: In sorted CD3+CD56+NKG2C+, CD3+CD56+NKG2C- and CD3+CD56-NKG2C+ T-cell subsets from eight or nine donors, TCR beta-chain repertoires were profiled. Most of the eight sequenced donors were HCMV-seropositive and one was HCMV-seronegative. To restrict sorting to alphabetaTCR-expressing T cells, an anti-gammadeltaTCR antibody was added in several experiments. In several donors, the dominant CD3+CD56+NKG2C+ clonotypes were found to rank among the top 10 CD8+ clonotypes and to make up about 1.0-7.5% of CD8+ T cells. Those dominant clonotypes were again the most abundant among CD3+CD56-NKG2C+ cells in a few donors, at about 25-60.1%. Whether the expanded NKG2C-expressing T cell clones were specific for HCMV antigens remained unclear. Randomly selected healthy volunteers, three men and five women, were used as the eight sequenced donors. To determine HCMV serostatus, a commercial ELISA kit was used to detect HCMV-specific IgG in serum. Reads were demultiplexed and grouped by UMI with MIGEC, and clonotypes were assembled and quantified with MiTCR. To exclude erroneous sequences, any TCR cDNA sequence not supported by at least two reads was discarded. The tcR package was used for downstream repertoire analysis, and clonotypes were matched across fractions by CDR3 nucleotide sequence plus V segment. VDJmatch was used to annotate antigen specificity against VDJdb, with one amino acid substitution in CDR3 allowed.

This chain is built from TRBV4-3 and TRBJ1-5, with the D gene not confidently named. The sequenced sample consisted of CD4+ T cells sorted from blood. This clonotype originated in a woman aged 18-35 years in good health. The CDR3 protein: CASSQDPYSNQPQHF. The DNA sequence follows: TGCGCCAGCAGCCAAGATCCGTATAGCAATCAGCCCCAGCATTTT.